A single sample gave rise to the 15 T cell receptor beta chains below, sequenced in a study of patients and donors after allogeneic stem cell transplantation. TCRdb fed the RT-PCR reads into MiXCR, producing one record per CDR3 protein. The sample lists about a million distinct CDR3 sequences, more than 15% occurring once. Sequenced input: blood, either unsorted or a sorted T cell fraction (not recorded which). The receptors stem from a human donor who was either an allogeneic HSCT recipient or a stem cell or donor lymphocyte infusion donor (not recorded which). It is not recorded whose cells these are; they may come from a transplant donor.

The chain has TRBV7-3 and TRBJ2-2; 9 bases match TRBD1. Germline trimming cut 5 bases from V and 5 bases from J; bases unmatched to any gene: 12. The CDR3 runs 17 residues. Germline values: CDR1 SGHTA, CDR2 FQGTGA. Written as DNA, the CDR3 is TGTGCCAGCAGCCTAAACCCTGGGACAGGGCGTACCGGGGAGCTGTTTTTT. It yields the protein CASSLNPGTGRTGELFF.

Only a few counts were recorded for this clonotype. CDR3 residues: CASSQGPGYTF. The CDR3 DNA follows: TGTGCCAGCAGCCAGGGACCCGGCTACACCTTC. This chain joins TRBV3-1 and TRBJ1-2; a possible D gene is TRBD1 (5 bases). Germline V gene data show CDR1 as LGHDT and CDR2 as YNNKEL (reference sequence). Between the trimmed V and J ends, which lost 3 bases and 8 bases, there was a span of 7 bases. The CDR3 spans 11 residues.

CDR3 in amino acids: CASSQVRTSGFYNEQFF. The CDR3 bases are TGTGCCAGCAGCCAAGTCCGGACTAGCGGGTTCTACAATGAGCAGTTCTTC. V gene TRBV4-2 combines with J gene TRBJ2-1, with 11 bases that match TRBD2. Germline CDR1 reads LGHNA; CDR2 reads YNFKEQ. The CDR3 loop spans 17 amino acids. Trimming took 1 base from V and 3 from J; bases not matched to a gene: 5.

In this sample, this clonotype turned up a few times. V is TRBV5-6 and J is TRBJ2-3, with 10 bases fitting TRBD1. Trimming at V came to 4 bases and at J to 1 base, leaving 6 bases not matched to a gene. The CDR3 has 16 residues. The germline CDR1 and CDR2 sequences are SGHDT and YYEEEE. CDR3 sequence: CASSQTGGKGTDTQYF. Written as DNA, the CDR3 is TGTGCCAGCAGCCAGACAGGGGGCAAAGGCACAGATACGCAGTATTTT.

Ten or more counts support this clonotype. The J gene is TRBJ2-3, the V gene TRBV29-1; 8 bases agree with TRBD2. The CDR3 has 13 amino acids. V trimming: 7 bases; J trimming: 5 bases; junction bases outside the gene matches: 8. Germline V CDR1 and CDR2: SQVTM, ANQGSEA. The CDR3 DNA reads TGCAGCGGAGCGGGAGTTGGGGGAGATACGCAGTATTTT. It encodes CSGAGVGGDTQYF.

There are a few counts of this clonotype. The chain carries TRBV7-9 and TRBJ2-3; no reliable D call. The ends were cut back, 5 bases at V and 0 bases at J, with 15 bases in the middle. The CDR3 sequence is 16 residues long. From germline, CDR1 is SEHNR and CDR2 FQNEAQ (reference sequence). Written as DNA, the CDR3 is TGTGCCAGCAGCCCGGACGGAACCTCTAGCACAGATACGCAGTATTTT. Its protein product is CASSPDGTSSTDTQYF.

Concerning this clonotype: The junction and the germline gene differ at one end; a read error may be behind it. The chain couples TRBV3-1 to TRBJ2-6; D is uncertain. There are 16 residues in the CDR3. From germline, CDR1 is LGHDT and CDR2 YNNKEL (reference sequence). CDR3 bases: TGTGCCAGCAGCCAAACCCGAGGCTCTGTGGCCAACGTCCTGACTTTC. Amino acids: CASSQTRGSVANVLTF.

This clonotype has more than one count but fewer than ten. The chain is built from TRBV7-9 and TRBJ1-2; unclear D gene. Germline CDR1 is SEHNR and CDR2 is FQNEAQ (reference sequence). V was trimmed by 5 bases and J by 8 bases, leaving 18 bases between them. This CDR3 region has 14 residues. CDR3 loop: CASSRGLSQRGYTF. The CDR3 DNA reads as TGTGCCAGCAGCCGAGGGCTGAGTCAACGGGGCTACACCTTC.

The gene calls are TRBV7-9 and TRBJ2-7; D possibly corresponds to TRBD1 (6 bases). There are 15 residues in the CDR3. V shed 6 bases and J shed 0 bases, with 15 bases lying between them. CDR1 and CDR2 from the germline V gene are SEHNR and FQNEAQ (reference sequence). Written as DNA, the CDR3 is TGTGCCAGCAGGGGGGCAGGGACCCCCTCCTACGAGCAGTACTTC. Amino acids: CASRGAGTPSYEQYF. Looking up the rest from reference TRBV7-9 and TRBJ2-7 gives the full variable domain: DTGVSQNPRHKITKRGQNVTFRCDPISEHNRLYWYRQTLGQGPEFLTYFQNEAQLEKSRLLSDRFSAERPKGSFSTLEIQRTEQGDSAMYLCASRGAGTPSYEQYFGPGTRLTVT.

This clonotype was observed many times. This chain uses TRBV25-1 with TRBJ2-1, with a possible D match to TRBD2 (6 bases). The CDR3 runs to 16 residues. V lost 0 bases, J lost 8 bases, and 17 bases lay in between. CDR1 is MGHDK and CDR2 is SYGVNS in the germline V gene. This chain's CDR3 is CASSEYNWWRGDEQFF. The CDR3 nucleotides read TGTGCCAGCAGTGAATATAACTGGTGGAGGGGCGATGAGCAGTTCTTC.

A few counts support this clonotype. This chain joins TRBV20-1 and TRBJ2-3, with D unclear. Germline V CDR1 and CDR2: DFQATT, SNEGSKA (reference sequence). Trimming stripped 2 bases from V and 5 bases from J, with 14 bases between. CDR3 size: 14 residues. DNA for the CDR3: TGCAGTGCTAGACCCGTATTGTGGATAGATACGCAGTATTTT. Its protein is CSARPVLWIDTQYF.

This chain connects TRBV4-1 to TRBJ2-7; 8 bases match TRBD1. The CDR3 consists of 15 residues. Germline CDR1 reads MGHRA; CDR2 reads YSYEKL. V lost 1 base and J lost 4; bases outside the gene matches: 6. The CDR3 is CASSQGEDRVYEQYF. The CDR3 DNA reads TGCGCCAGCAGCCAAGGTGAGGACAGGGTGTACGAGCAGTACTTC.

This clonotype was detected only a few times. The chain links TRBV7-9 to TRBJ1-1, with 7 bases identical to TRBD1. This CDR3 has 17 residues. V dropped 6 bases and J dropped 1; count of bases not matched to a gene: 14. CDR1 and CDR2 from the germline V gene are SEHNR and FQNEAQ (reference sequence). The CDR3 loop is CASRHRQGKRGNTEAFF. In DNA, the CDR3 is TGTGCCAGCAGACACCGACAGGGCAAAAGAGGGAACACTGAAGCTTTCTTT. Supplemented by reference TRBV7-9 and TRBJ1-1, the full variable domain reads DTGVSQNPRHKITKRGQNVTFRCDPISEHNRLYWYRQTLGQGPEFLTYFQNEAQLEKSRLLSDRFSAERPKGSFSTLEIQRTEQGDSAMYLCASRHRQGKRGNTEAFFGQGTRLTVV.

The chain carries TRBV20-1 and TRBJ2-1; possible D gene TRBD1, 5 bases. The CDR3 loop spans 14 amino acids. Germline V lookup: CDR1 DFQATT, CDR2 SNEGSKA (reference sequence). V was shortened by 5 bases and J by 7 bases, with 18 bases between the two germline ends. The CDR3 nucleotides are TGCAGTGCTCTCAGGGTAGCTCTAGGGAATGAGCAGTTCTTC. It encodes CSALRVALGNEQFF.

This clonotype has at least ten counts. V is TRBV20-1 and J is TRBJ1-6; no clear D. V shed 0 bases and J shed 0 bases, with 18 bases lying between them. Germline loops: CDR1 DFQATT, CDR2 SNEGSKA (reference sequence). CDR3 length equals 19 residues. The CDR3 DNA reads TGCAGTGCTAGAGATGATTTCGGCTGGCAGAGCTCCTATAATTCACCCCTCCACTTT. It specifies CSARDDFGWQSSYNSPLHF.